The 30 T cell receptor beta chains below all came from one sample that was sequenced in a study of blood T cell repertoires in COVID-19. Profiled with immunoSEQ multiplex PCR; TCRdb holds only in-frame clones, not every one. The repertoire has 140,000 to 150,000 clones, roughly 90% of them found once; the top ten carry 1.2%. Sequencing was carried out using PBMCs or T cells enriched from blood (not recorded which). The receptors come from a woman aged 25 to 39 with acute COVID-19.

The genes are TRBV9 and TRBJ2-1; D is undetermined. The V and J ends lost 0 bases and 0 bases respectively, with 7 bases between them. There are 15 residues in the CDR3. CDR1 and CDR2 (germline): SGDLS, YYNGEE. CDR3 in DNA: TGTGCCAGCAGCGTAGACGGAGACTCCTACAATGAGCAGTTCTTC. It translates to CASSVDGDSYNEQFF.

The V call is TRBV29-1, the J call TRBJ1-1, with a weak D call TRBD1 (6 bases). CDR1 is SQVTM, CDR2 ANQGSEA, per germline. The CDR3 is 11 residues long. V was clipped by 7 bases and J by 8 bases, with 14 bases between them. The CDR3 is CSARPRGEAFF. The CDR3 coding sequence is TGCAGCGCCCGACCCAGGGGAGAAGCTTTCTTT.

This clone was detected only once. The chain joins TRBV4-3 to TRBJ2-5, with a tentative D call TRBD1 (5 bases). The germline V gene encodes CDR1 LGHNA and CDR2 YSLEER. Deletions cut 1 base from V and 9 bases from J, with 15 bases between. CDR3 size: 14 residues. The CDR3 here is CASSQVIQEGAQYF. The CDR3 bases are TGCGCCAGCAGCCAAGTTATTCAAGAAGGGGCCCAGTACTTC.

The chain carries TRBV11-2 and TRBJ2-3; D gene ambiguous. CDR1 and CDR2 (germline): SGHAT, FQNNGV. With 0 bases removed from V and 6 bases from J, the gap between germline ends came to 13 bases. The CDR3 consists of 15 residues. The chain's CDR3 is CASSLDRDYYDTQYF. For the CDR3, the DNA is TGTGCCAGCAGCTTAGATCGCGATTATTACGATACGCAGTATTTT.

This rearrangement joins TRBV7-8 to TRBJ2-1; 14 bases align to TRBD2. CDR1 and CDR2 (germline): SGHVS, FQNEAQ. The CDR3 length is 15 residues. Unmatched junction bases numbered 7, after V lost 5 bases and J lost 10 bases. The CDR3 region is CASSPRTSGRSEQFF. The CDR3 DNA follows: TGTGCCAGCAGCCCGAGGACTAGCGGGAGGTCCGAGCAGTTCTTC.

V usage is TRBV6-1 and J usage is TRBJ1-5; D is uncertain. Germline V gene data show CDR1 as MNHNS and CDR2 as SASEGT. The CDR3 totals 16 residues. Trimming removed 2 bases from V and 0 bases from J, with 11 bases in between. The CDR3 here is CASSENSAFSNQPQHF. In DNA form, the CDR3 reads TGTGCCAGCAGTGAAAATTCCGCGTTTAGCAATCAGCCCCAGCATTTT.

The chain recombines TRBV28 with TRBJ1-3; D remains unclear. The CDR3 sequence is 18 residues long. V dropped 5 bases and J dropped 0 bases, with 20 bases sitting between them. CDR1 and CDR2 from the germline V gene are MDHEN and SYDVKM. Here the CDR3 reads CASSPTDRRVYSGNTIYF. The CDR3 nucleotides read TGTGCCAGCAGTCCCACCGACCGTCGGGTATACTCTGGAAACACCATATATTTT.

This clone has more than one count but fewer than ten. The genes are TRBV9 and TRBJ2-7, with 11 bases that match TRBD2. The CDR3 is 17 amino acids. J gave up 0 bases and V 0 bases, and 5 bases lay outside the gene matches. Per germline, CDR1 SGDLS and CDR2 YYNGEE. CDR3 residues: CASSVGLAGGASYEQYF. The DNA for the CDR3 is TGTGCCAGCAGCGTAGGCCTAGCGGGAGGCGCCTCCTACGAGCAGTACTTC.

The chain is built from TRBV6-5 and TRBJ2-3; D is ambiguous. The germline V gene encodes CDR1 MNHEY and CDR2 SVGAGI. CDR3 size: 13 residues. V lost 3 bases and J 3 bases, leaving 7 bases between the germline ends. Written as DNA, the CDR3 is TGTGCCAGCAGTTATACAAATACAGATACGCAGTATTTT. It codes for CASSYTNTDTQYF.

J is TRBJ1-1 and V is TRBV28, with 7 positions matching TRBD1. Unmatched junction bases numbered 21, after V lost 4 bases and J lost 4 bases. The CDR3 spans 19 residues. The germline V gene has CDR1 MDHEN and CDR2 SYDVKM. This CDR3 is CASSSRIRQGRLVSTEAFF. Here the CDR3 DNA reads TGTGCCAGCAGTTCCCGGATCCGACAGGGAAGGCTTGTGAGCACTGAAGCTTTCTTT.

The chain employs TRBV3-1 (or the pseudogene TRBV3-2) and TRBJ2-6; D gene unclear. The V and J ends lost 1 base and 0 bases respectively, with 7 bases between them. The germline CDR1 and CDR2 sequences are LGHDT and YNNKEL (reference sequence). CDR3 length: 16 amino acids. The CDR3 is CASSQAKHSGANVLTF. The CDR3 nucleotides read TGTGCCAGCAGCCAAGCTAAGCACTCTGGGGCCAACGTCCTGACTTTC.

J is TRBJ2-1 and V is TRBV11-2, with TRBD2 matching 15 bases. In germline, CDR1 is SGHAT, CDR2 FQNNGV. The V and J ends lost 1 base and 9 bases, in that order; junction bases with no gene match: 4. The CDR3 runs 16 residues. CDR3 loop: CASSLGGLAGGVEQFF. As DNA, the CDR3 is TGTGCCAGCAGCTTAGGGGGACTAGCGGGAGGTGTTGAGCAGTTCTTC.

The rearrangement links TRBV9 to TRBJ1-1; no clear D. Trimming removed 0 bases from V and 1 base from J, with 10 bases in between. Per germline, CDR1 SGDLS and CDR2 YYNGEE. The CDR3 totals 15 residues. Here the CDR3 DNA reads TGTGCCAGCAGCGTAGCTCTTACGGGGAACACTGAAGCTTTCTTT. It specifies CASSVALTGNTEAFF.

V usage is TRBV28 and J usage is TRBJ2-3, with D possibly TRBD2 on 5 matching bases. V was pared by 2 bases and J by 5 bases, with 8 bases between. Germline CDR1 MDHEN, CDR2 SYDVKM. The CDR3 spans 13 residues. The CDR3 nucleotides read TGTGCCAGCAGTTTACGGGATCAAGATACGCAGTATTTT. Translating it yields CASSLRDQDTQYF.

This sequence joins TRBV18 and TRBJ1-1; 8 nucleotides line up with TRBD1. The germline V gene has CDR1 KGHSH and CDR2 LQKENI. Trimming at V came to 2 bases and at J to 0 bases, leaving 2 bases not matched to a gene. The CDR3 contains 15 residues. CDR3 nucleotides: TGTGCCAGCTCACCAATGACAGGGGTGAACACTGAAGCTTTCTTT. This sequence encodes CASSPMTGVNTEAFF.

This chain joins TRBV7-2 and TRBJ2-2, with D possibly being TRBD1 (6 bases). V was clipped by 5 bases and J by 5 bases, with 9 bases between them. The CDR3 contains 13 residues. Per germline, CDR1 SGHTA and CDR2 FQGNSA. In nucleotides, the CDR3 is TGTGCCAGCAGCCCGAGGGGGACCGGGGAGCTGTTTTTT. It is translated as CASSPRGTGELFF.

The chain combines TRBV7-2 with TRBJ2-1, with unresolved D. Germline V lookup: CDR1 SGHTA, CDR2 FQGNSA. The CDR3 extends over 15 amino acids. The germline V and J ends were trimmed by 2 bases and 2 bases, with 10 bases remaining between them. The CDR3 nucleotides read TGTGCCAGCAGCTTATACCAGATCCCCTACAATGAGCAGTTCTTC. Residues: CASSLYQIPYNEQFF.

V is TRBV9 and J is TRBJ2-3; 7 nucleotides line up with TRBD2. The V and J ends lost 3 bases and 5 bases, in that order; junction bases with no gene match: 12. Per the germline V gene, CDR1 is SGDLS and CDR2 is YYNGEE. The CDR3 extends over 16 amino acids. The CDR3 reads CASSEGPAGSVDTQYF. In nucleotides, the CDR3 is TGTGCCAGCAGCGAGGGGCCAGCGGGATCGGTAGATACGCAGTATTTT.

The CDR3 DNA is TGTGCCAGCAGTCCGAGGGGACAGGGGATACTGTTTTTT. Amino acid sequence: CASSPRGQGILFF. The chain couples TRBV27 to TRBJ1-4, with 10 bases matching TRBD1. CDR1 MNHEY and CDR2 SMNVEV come from the germline V gene (reference sequence). Losses at the gene ends were 5 bases for V and 13 bases for J; bases not matched to a gene: 7. CDR3 length equals 13 residues.

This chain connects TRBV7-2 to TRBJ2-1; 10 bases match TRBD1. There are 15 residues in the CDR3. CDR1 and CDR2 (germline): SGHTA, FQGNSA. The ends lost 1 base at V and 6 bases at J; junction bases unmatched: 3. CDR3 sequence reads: CASSLVGQGLNEQFF. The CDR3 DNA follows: TGTGCCAGCAGCTTAGTGGGACAGGGGCTCAATGAGCAGTTCTTC. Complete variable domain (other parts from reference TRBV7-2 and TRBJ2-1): GAGVSQSPSNKVTEKGKDVELRCDPISGHTALYWYRQSLGQGLEFLIYFQGNSAPDKSGLPSDRFSAERTGGSVSTLTIQRTQQEDSAVYLCASSLVGQGLNEQFFGPGTRLTVL.

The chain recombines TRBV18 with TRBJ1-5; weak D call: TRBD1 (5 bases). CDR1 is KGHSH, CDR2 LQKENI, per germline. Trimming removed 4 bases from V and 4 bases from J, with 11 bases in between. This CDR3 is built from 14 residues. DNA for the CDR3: TGTGCCAGCTCACTAGGAGGGGATAATCAGCCCCAGCATTTT. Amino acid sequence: CASSLGGDNQPQHF.

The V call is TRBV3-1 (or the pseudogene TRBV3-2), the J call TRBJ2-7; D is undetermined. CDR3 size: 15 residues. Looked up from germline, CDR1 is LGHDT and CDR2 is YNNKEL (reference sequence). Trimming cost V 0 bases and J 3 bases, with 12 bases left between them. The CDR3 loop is CASSQERARYYEQYF. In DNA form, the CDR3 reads TGTGCCAGCAGCCAAGAGAGAGCGAGGTACTACGAGCAGTACTTC.

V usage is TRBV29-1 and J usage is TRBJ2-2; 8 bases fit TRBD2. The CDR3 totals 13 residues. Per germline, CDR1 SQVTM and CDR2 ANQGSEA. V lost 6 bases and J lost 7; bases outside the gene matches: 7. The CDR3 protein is CSVGREGNGELFF. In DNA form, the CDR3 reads TGCAGCGTCGGTCGGGAGGGTAACGGGGAGCTGTTTTTT.

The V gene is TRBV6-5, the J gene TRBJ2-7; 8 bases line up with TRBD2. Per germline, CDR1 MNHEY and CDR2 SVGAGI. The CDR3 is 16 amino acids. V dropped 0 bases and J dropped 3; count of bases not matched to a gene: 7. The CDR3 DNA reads TGTGCCAGCAGTTACTCGACCGGGAGGGCCAGCTACGAGCAGTACTTC. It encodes CASSYSTGRASYEQYF.

CDR3 protein: CASSIVASGSSYNEQFF. Written as DNA, the CDR3 is TGTGCCAGTAGTATAGTGGCTAGCGGAAGCTCCTACAATGAGCAGTTCTTC. J is TRBJ2-1 and V is TRBV19; 7 bases agree with TRBD2. V dropped 1 base and J dropped 0; count of bases not matched to a gene: 6. Germline CDR1 LNHDA, CDR2 SQIVND (reference sequence). CDR3 length equals 17 residues.

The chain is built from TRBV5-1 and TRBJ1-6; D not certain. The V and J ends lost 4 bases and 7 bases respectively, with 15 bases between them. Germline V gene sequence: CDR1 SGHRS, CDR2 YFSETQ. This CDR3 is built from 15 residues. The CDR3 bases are TGCGCCAGCAGCCCGGTCGGGTCCGAAAATTCACCCCTCCACTTT. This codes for CASSPVGSENSPLHF.

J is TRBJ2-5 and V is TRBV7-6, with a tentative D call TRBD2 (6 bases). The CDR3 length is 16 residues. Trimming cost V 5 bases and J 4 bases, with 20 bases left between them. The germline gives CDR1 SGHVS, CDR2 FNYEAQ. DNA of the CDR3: TGTGCCAGCAGCCCGAGTACGGGAGACGGTATAGAGACCCAGTACTTC. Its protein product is CASSPSTGDGIETQYF.

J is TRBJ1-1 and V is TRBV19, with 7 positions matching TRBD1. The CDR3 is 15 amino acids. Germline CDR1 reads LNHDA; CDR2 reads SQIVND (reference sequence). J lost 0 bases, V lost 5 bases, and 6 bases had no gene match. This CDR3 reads CASSEQQGMNTEAFF. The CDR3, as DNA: TGTGCCAGTAGTGAACAACAGGGGATGAACACTGAAGCTTTCTTT.

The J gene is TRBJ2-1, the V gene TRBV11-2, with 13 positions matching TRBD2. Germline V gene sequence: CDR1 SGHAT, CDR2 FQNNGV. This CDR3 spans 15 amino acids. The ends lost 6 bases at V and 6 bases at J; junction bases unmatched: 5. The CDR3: CASSRTSGSLNEQFF. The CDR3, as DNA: TGTGCCAGCAGTAGGACTAGCGGGAGTCTCAATGAGCAGTTCTTC.

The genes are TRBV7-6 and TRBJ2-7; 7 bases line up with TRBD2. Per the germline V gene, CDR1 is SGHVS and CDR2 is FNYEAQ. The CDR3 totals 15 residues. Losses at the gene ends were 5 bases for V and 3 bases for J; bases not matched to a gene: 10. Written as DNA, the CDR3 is TGTGCCAGCAGCCCATCAACCAGGGAGGGCTACGAGCAGTACTTC. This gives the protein CASSPSTREGYEQYF.